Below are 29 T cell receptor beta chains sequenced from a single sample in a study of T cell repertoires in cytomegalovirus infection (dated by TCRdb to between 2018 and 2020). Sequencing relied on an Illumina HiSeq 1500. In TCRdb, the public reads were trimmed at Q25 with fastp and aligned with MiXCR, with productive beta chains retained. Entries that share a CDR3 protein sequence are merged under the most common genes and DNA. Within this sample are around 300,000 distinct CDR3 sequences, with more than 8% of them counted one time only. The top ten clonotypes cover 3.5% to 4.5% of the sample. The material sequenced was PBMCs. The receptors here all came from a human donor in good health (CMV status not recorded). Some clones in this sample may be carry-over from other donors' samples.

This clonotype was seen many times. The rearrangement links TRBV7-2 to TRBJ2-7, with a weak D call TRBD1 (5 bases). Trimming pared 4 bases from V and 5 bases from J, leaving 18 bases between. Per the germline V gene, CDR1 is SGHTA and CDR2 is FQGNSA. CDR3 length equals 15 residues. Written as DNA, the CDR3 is TGTGCCAGCAGCTCCCAGGGCCCAGGGTTCGACGAGCAGTACTTC. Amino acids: CASSSQGPGFDEQYF.

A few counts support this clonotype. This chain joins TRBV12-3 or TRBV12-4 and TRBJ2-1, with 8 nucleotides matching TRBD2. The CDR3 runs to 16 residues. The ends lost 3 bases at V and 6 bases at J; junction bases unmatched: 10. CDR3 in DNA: TGTGCCAGCAGTTTTGGTCCGGGGGGGCCCAGCAATGAGCAGTTCTTC. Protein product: CASSFGPGGPSNEQFF.

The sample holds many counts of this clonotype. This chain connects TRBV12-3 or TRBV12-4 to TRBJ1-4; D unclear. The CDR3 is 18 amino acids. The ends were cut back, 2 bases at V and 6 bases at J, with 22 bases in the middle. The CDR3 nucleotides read TGTGCCAGCAGTTTACTCCAGCATGGTCGAGGGAAAGATGAAAAACTGTTTTTT. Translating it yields CASSLLQHGRGKDEKLFF.

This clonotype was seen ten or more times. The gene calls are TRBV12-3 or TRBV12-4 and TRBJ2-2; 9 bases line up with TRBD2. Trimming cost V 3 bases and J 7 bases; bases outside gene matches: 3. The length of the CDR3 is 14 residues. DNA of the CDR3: TGTGCCAGCAGTTTGGTAGCGGGGGTCGGGGAGCTGTTTTTT. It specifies CASSLVAGVGELFF.

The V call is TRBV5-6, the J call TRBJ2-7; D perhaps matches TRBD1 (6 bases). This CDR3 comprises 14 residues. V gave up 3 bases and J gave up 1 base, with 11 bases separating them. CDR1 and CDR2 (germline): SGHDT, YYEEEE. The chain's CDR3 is CASSWTEGSYEQYF. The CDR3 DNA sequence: TGTGCCAGCAGCTGGACAGAGGGGTCCTACGAGCAGTACTTC.

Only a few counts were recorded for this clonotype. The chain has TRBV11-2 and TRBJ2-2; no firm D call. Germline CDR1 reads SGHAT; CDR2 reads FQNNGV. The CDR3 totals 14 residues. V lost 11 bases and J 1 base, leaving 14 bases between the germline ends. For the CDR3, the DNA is TGTGCCCTAAAGCGACTGGTGAACACCGGGGAGCTGTTTTTT. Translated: CALKRLVNTGELFF.

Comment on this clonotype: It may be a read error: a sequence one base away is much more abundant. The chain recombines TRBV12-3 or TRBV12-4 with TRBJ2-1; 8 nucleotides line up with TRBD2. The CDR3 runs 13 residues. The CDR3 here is CASSLGTGGGQSF. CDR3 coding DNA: TGTGCCAGCAGTTTAGGAACAGGCGGGGGGCAGTCCTTC.

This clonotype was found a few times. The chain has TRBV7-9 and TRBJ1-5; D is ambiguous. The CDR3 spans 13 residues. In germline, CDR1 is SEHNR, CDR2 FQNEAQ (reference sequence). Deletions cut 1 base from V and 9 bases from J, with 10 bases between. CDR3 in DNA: TGTGCCAGCAGCTTAGAGATCGGTTGGCCCCAGCATTTT. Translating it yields CASSLEIGWPQHF. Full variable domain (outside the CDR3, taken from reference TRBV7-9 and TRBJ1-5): DTGVSQNPRHKITKRGQNVTFRCDPISEHNRLYWYRQTLGQGPEFLTYFQNEAQLEKSRLLSDRFSAERPKGSFSTLEIQRTEQGDSAMYLCASSLEIGWPQHFGDGTRLSIL.

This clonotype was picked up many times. CDR3 nucleotide sequence: TGTGCCAGCAGCTCCCGTTTCCCCGGGGAGCTGTTTTTT. Residues: CASSSRFPGELFF. The J gene is TRBJ2-2, the V gene TRBV7-6, with D unclear. Germline V gene sequence: CDR1 SGHVS, CDR2 FNYEAQ. The CDR3 has 13 amino acids. V was pared by 4 bases and J by 6 bases, with 9 bases between. Full variable domain (outside the CDR3, taken from reference TRBV7-6 and TRBJ2-2): GAGVSQSPRYKVTKRGQDVALRCDPISGHVSLYWYRQALGQGPEFLTYFNYEAQQDKSGLPNDRFSAERPEGSISTLTIQRTEQRDSAMYRCASSSRFPGELFFGEGSRLTVL.

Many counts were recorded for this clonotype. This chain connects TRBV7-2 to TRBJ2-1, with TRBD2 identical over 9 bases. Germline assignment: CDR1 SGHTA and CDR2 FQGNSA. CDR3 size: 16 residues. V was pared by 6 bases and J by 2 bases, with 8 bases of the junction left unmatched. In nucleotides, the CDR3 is TGTGCCAGCAGACCCGTAGCGGGAGTAACCTACAATGAGCAGTTCTTC. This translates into CASRPVAGVTYNEQFF.

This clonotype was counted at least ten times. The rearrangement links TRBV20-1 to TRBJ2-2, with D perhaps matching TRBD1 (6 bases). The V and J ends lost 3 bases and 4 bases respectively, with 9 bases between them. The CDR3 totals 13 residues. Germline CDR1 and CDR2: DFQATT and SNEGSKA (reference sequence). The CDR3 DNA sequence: TGCAGTGCTAGCCTAGGGGGCACCGGGGAGCTGTTTTTT. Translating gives CSASLGGTGELFF.

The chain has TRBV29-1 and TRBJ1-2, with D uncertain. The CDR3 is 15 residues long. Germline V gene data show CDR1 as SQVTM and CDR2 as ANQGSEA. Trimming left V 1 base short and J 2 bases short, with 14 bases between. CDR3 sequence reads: CSVEVRAKPNYGYTF. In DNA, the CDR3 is TGCAGCGTTGAAGTGAGGGCTAAACCCAACTATGGCTACACCTTC.

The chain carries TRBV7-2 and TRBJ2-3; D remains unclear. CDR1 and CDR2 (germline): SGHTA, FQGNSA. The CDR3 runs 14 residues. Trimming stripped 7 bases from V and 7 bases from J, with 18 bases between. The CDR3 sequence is CASTGWEIKNTQYF. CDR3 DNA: TGTGCCAGCACTGGCTGGGAAATTAAAAATACGCAGTATTTT.

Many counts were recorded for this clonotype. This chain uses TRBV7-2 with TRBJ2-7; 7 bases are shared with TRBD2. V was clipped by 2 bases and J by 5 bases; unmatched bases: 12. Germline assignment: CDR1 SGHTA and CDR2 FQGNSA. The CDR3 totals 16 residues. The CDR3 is CASSLRAGDRWNEQYF. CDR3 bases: TGTGCCAGCAGCTTACGGGCGGGGGACCGGTGGAACGAGCAGTACTTC. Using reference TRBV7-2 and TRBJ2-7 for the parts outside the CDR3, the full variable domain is GAGVSQSPSNKVTEKGKDVELRCDPISGHTALYWYRQSLGQGLEFLIYFQGNSAPDKSGLPSDRFSAERTGGSVSTLTIQRTQQEDSAVYLCASSLRAGDRWNEQYFGPGTRLTVT.

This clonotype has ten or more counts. The CDR3 loop reads CASSFQGRIAGEQYF. The CDR3 DNA follows: TGTGCCAGCAGCTTTCAAGGCAGGATCGCAGGCGAGCAGTACTTC. The rearrangement joins TRBV7-2 to TRBJ2-7, with D unresolved. From germline, CDR1 is SGHTA and CDR2 FQGNSA. This CDR3 region has 15 residues. V was pared by 3 bases and J by 6 bases, with 18 bases between.

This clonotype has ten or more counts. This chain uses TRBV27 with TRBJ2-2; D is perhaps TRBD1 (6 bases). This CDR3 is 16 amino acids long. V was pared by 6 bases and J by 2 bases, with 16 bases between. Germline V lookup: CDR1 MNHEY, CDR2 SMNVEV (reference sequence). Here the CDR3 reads CASSVRDTINTGELFF. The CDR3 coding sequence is TGTGCCAGCAGCGTCAGGGACACCATTAACACCGGGGAGCTGTTTTTT.

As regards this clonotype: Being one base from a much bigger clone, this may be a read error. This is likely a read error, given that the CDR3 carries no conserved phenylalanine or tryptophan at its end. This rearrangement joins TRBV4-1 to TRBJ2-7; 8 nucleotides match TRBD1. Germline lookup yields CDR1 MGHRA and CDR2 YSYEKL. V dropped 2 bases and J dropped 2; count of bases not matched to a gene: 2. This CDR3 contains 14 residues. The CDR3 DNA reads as TGCGCCAGCAGCCAATGGGGACAGGCCTACGAGCAGTACATC. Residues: CASSQWGQAYEQYI.

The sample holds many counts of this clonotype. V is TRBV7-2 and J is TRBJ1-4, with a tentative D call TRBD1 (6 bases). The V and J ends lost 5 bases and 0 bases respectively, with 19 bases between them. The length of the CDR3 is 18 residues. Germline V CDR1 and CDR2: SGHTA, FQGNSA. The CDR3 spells CASSPGQWGDSTNEKLFF. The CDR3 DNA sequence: TGTGCCAGCAGCCCAGGACAGTGGGGGGATTCAACTAATGAAAAACTGTTTTTT.

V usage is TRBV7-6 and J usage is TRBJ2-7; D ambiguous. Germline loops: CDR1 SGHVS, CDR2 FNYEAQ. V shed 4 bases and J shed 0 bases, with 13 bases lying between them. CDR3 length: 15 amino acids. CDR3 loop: CASSSHPENSYEQYF. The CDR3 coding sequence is TGTGCCAGCAGCTCCCACCCAGAGAACTCCTACGAGCAGTACTTC. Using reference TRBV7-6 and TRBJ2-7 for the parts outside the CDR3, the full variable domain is GAGVSQSPRYKVTKRGQDVALRCDPISGHVSLYWYRQALGQGPEFLTYFNYEAQQDKSGLPNDRFSAERPEGSISTLTIQRTEQRDSAMYRCASSSHPENSYEQYFGPGTRLTVT.

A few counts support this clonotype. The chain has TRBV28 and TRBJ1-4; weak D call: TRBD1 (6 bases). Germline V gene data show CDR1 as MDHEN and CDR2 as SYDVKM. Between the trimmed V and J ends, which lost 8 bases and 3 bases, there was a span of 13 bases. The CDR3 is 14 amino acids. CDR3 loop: CASLRDTSNEKLFF. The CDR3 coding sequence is TGTGCCAGCCTCAGGGACACCTCTAATGAAAAACTGTTTTTT.

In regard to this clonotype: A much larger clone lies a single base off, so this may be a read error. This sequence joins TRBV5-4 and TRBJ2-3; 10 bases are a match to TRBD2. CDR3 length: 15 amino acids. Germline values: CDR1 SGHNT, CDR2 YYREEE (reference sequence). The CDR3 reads CASSLGSGGIDMQYF. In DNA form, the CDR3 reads TGTGCCAGCAGCTTGGGTAGCGGGGGGATAGATATGCAGTATTTT.

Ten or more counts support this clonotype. CDR3: CASSQAWRTGSGQETQYF. The CDR3 DNA is TGTGCCAGCAGCCAAGCCTGGAGGACAGGTTCGGGACAAGAGACCCAGTACTTC. The chain links TRBV14 to TRBJ2-5; 7 bases map to TRBD1. The CDR3 extends over 18 amino acids. With 1 base clipped from V and 2 bases from J, the junction kept 13 bases outside the gene matches. The germline gives CDR1 SGHDN, CDR2 FVKESK.

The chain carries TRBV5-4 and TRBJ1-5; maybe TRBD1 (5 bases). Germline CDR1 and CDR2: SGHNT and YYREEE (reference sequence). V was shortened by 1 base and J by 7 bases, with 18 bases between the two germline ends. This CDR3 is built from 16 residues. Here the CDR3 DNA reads TGTGCCAGCAGCTTGTCGTTGGGACGGGGTCGACAGCCCCAGCATTTT. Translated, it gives CASSLSLGRGRQPQHF. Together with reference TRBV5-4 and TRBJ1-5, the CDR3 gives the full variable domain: ETGVTQSPTHLIKTRGQQVTLRCSSQSGHNTVSWYQQALGQGPQFIFQYYREEENGRGNFPPRFSGLQFPNYSSELNVNALELDDSALYLCASSLSLGRGRQPQHFGDGTRLSIL.

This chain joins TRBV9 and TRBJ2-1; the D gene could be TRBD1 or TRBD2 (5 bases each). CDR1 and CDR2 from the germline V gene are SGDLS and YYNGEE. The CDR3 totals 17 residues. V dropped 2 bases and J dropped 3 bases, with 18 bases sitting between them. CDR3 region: CASSVYPTGTGYNEQFF. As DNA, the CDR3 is TGTGCCAGCAGCGTTTACCCGACGGGGACCGGCTACAATGAGCAGTTCTTC.

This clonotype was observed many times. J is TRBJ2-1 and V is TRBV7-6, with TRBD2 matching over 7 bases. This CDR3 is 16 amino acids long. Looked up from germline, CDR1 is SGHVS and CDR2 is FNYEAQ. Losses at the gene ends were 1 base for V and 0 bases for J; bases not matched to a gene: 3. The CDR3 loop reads CASSLELANSYNEQFF. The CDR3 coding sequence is TGTGCCAGCAGCTTAGAACTAGCGAACTCCTACAATGAGCAGTTCTTC. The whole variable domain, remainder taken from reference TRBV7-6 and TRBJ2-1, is GAGVSQSPRYKVTKRGQDVALRCDPISGHVSLYWYRQALGQGPEFLTYFNYEAQQDKSGLPNDRFSAERPEGSISTLTIQRTEQRDSAMYRCASSLELANSYNEQFFGPGTRLTVL.

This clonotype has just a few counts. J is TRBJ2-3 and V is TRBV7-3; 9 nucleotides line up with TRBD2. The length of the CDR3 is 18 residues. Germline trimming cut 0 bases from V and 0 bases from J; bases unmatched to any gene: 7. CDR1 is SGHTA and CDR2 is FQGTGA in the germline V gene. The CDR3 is CASSLTSGGPTSTDTQYF. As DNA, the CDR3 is TGTGCCAGCAGCTTAACTAGCGGGGGACCCACTAGCACAGATACGCAGTATTTT.

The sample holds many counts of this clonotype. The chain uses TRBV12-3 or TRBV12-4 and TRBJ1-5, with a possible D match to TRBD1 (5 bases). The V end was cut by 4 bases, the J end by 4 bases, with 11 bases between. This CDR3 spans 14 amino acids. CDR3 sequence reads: CASSSRTPNQPQHF. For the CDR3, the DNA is TGTGCCAGCAGTTCTCGGACACCTAATCAGCCCCAGCATTTT.

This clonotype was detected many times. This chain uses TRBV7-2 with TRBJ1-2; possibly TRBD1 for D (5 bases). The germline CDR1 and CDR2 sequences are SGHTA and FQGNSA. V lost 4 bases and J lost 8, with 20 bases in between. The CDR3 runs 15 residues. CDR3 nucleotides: TGTGCCAGCAGCTCCCCCGCTTTGGGACGGTTGGGCTACACCTTC. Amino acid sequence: CASSSPALGRLGYTF.

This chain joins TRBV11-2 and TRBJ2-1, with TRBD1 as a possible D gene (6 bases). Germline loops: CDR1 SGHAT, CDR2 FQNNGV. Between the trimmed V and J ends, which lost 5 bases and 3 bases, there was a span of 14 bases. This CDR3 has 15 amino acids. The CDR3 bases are TGTGCCAGCAGCCCCCGGTCGGGACACTACAATGAGCAGTTCTTC. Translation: CASSPRSGHYNEQFF.